This paragraph covers one T cell receptor (beta chain) sequence. This specimen belongs to a study of monozygotic twins with inflammatory bowel disease. The CDR3 is 15 amino acids. CDR1 is DFQATT and CDR2 is SNEGSKA in the germline V gene (reference sequence). TCRdb re-called the 5' RACE reads; one entry per CDR3 protein, DNA not given. This sample contains about 200,000 distinct CDR3 sequences. The material sequenced was blood. The chain combines TRBV20-1 with TRBJ1-2. The receptor was derived from a human donor with ulcerative colitis or Crohn's disease, or a healthy co-twin of an affected twin (not recorded which). The CDR3 region is CSAASPASWIYGYTF.